The clone carrying this TCR beta chain has just a few counts. These data come from a study of T cells in Graves' hyperthyroidism and ophthalmopathy. Amplification of TCR beta CDR3 regions was performed using RNA transcripts as template. The primer set for the first-round RT-PCR of the TCR CDR3 was HTBI. Each CDR3 protein is one row after TCRdb ran MiXCR on the multiplex PCR reads. The sample records around 350,000 distinct CDR3 sequences, less than 15% being singletons. The germline V gene has CDR1 MNHEY and CDR2 SVGEGT. This CDR3 region has 13 residues. Trimming left V 5 bases short and J 7 bases short, with 11 bases between.

The sequence was collected from a woman under 30 with Graves' hyperthyroidism. The chain uses TRBV6-2 or TRBV6-3 and TRBJ2-2; D is possibly TRBD2 (6 bases). Source material: blood. The CDR3 nucleotides are TGTGCCAGCAGTAAGGGACTCCACGGGGAGCTGTTTTTT. Protein sequence: CASSKGLHGELFF.